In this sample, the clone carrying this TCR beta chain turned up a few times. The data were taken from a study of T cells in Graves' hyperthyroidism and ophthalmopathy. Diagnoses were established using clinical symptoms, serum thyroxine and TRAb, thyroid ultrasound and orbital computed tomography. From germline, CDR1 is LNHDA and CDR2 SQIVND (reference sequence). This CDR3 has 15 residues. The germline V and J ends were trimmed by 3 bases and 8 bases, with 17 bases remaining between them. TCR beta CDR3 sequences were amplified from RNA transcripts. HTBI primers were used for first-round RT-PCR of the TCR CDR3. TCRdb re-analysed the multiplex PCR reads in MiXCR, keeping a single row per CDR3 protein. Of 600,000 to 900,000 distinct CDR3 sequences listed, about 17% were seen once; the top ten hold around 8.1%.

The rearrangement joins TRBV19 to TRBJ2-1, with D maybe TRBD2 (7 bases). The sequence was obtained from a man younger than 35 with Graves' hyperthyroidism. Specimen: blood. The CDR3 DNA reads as TGTGCCAGTAGTATTGGGTGGGGAGGGGGGTATGAGCAGTTCTTC. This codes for CASSIGWGGGYEQFF.